One and the same sample provided the 8 T cell receptor beta chains below, sequenced in a study of shared clonotypes between healthy human individuals. Clones were read by immunoSEQ multiplex PCR, and TCRdb kept only the in-frame ones, dropping some. This repertoire shows roughly 1 million clones, around 78% found once; its top ten account for under 0.65%. Sequenced input: memory CD4+ T cells from PBMCs. Documented subset: CD45RA-negative fraction. The receptors come from a man aged 18 to 30 in good health. Some clones in this sample may be carry-over from other donors' samples.

The chain uses TRBV13 and TRBJ2-1, with D possibly matching TRBD1 (5 bases). Trimming cost V 5 bases and J 10 bases, with 15 bases left between them. CDR1 is PRHDT and CDR2 is FYEKMQ in the germline V gene (reference sequence). CDR3 length: 13 amino acids. The CDR3 reads CASSGRGHREQFF. The CDR3 coding sequence is TGTGCCAGCAGCGGCCGCGGACACAGAGAGCAGTTCTTC.

J is TRBJ1-3 and V is TRBV6-5; maybe TRBD1 (5 bases). The CDR3 loop spans 13 amino acids. Germline V lookup: CDR1 MNHEY, CDR2 SVGAGI. V lost 2 bases to trimming and J lost 8 bases, with 10 bases between them. The CDR3 loop reads CASSYRAGHTIYF. The CDR3, as DNA: TGTGCCAGCAGTTACAGGGCAGGGCACACCATATATTTT.

The CDR3 DNA follows: TGTGCCATCAGTGCAGGCCAGCGGGAGAGCAATGAGCAGTTCTTC. Protein: CAISAGQRESNEQFF. The V call is TRBV10-3, the J call TRBJ2-1; 8 nucleotides line up with TRBD2. The length of the CDR3 is 15 residues. V dropped 4 bases and J dropped 6; count of bases not matched to a gene: 8. Germline V gene sequence: CDR1 ENHRY, CDR2 SYGVKD.

V gene TRBV19 combines with J gene TRBJ2-7; D remains ambiguous. Germline loops: CDR1 LNHDA, CDR2 SQIVND (reference sequence). CDR3 size: 15 residues. Trimming took off 6 bases at V and 6 bases at J, with 21 bases between the two ends. DNA of the CDR3: TGTGCCAGTAGAGACGCCAGCACCTCCTTCCGCGAGCAGTACTTC. Translating it yields CASRDASTSFREQYF.

V usage is TRBV27 and J usage is TRBJ1-2; tentatively, D is TRBD1 (5 bases). Per the germline V gene, CDR1 is MNHEY and CDR2 is SMNVEV (reference sequence). Trimming took off 3 bases at V and 4 bases at J, with 18 bases between the two ends. The CDR3 sequence is 16 residues long. CDR3 DNA sequence: TGTGCCAGCAGTTTTTCCCCCGGCAGGGCCCCCTATGGCTACACCTTC. This encodes CASSFSPGRAPYGYTF.

V gene TRBV6-1 combines with J gene TRBJ1-1; no firm D call. Germline V lookup: CDR1 MNHNS, CDR2 SASEGT. This CDR3 contains 13 residues. V lost 4 bases and J lost 4, with 10 bases in between. This CDR3 is CASSVKGGTEAFF. In DNA form, the CDR3 reads TGTGCCAGCAGTGTGAAGGGAGGCACTGAAGCTTTCTTT.

This chain connects TRBV5-8 to TRBJ2-1; tentative D call: TRBD2 (6 bases). Germline V gene data show CDR1 as SGHTS and CDR2 as YDEGEE. The V gene lost 8 bases and the J gene lost 10 bases, with 22 bases spanning the gap. The CDR3 has 14 residues. CDR3 DNA sequence: TGTGCCAGTAGCCCGGCAGGGCTAGCGAAAGAGCAGTTCTTC. It is translated as CASSPAGLAKEQFF.

V gene TRBV5-1 combines with J gene TRBJ2-1; 11 bases align to TRBD2. The CDR3 spans 17 residues. Trimming at V came to 4 bases and at J to 4 bases, leaving 10 bases not matched to a gene. Germline V gives CDR1 SGHRS, CDR2 YFSETQ. The CDR3, as DNA: TGCGCCAGCAGCACGGGGATTAGCGGGAGGGCGTACAATGAGCAGTTCTTC. Translation: CASSTGISGRAYNEQFF.